The following is a TCR beta chain sequence with its context. For recovered donors of Cohort 3, there were two negative PCRs, clearance, or symptom resolution. This sample stems from a study of blood T cell repertoires in COVID-19. Germline V lookup: CDR1 SGHRS, CDR2 YFSETQ. CDR3 size: 16 residues. Trimming took off 4 bases at V and 0 bases at J, with 14 bases between the two ends. The authors' processing: Reference gene primer amplification gave nucleated cell count estimates. Using immunoSEQ multiplex PCR, the repertoire was profiled, and TCRdb retains in-frame clones only, with some absent. V and J calls and clone size follow that table, whereas D and trimming were derived from the DNA. The sample yields 150,000 to 190,000 clones, under 90% seen once.

The chain combines TRBV5-1 with TRBJ2-1, with D maybe TRBD2 (6 bases). This receptor was identified in a man aged 50-60 years who had recovered from COVID-19. Specimen: PBMCs or T cells enriched from blood (not recorded which). The CDR3 loop is CASSNSGASSYNEQFF. DNA of the CDR3: TGCGCCAGCAGCAATAGCGGAGCCTCCTCCTACAATGAGCAGTTCTTC.